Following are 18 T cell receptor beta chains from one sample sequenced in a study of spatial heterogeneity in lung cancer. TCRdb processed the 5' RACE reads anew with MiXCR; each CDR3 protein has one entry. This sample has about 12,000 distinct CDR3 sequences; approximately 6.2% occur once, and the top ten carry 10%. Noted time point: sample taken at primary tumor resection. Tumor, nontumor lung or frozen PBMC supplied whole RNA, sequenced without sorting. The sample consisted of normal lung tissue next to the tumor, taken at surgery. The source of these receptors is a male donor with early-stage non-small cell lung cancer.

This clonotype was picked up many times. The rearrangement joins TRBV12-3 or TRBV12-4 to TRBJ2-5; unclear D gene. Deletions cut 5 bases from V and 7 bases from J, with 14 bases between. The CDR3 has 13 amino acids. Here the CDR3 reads CASSPTGGVTQYF. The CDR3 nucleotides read TGTGCCAGCAGTCCTACGGGCGGTGTGACCCAGTACTTC.

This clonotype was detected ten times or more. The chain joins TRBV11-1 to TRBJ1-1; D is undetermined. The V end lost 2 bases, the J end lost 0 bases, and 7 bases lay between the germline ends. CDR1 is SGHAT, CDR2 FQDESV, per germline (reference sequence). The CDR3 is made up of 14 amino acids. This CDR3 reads CASSLIAMNTEAFF. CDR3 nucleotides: TGTGCCAGCAGCTTAATCGCGATGAACACTGAAGCTTTCTTT.

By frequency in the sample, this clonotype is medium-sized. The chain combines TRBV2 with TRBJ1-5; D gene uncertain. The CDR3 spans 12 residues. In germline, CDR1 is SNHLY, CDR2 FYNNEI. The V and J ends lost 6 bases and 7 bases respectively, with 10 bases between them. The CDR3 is CASSYPTQPQHF. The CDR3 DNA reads TGTGCCAGCAGCTACCCGACGCAGCCCCAGCATTTT.

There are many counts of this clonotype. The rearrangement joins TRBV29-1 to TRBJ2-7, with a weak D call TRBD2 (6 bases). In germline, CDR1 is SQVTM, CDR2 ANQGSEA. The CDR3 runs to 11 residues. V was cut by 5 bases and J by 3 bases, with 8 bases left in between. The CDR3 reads CSVRDFYEQYF. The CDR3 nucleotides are TGCAGCGTTCGGGACTTCTACGAGCAGTACTTC.

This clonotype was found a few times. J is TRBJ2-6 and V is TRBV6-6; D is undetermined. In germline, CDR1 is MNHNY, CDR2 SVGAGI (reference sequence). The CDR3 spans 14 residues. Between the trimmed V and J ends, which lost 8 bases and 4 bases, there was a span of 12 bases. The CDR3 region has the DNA TGTGCCAGCTTTAGGGAAACCGGGGCCAACGTCCTGACTTTC. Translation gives CASFRETGANVLTF.

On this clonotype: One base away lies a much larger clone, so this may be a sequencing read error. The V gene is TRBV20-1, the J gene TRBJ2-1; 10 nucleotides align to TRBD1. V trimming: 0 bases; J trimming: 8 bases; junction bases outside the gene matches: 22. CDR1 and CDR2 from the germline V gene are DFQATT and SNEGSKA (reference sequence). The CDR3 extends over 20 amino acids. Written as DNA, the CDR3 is TGCAGTGCTAGAGATATTCGGGGGACAGGGGATACTAGCGAGATCTATGAGCAGTTCTTC. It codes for CSARDIRGTGDTSEIYEQFF.

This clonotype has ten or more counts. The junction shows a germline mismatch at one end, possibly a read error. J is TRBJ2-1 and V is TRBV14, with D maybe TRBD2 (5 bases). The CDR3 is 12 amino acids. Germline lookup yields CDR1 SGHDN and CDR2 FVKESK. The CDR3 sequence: CASSQASGGALF. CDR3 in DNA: TGTGCCAGCAGCCAAGCGAGCGGTGGAGCTCTCTTC.

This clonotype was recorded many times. The CDR3 DNA sequence: TGTGCCAGCAGCCTCGTCTCGGTCAACACCGGGGAGCTGTTTTTT. Amino acid sequence: CASSLVSVNTGELFF. The rearrangement uses TRBV7-6 and TRBJ2-2; D is unclear. This CDR3 is built from 15 residues. CDR1 SGHVS and CDR2 FNYEAQ come from the germline V gene. V shed 5 bases and J shed 2 bases, with 12 bases lying between them.

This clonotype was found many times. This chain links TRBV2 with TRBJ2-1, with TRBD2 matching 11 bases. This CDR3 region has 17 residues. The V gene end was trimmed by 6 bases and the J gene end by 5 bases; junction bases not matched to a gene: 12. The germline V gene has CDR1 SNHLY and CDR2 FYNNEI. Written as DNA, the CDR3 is TGTGCCAGCAGAGCCTGGGGGCTAGCGGGAGGAGACAATGAGCAGTTCTTC. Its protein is CASRAWGLAGGDNEQFF.

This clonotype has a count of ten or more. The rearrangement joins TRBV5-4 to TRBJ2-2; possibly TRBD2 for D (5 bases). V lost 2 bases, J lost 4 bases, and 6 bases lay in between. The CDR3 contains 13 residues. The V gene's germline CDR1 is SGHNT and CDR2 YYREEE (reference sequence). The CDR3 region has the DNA TGTGCCAGCAGCTTAACTAGCACCGGGGAGCTGTTTTTT. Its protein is CASSLTSTGELFF.

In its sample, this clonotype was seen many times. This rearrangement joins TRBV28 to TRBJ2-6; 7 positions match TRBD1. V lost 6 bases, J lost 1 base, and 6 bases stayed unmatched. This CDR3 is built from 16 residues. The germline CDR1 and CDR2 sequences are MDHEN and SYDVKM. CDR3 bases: TGTGCCAGCAGGCCTTTCAGGGGGTCTGGGGCCAACGTCCTGACTTTC. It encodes CASRPFRGSGANVLTF.

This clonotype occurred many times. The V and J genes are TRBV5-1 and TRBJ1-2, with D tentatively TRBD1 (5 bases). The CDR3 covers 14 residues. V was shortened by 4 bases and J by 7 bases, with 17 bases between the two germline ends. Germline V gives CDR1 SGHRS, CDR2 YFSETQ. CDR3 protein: CASSPFRDARGYTF. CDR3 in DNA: TGCGCCAGCAGCCCCTTCCGGGACGCTCGTGGCTACACCTTC.

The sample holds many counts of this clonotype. The CDR3 reads CATSRQTSGYETQYF. CDR3 nucleotide sequence: TGTGCCACCAGCAGACAGACTAGCGGGTACGAGACCCAGTACTTC. The rearrangement joins TRBV15 to TRBJ2-5, with 10 bases matching TRBD2. Germline V gives CDR1 LNHNV, CDR2 YYDKDF (reference sequence). V was pared by 2 bases and J by 5 bases, with 5 bases of the junction left unmatched. The CDR3 has 15 amino acids.

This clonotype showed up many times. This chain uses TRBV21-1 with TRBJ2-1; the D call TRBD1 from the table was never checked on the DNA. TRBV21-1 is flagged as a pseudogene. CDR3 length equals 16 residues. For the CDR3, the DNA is TGTGCCAGCAGCAAAGGGGGGGACGAAACCTACAATGAGCAGTTCTTC. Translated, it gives CASSKGGDETYNEQFF.

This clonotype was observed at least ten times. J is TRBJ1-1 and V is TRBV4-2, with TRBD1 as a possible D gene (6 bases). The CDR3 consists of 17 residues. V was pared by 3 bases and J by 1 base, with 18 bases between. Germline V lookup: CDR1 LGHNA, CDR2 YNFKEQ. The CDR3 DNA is TGTGCCAGCAGCCAGCCGCCTCCGGGACAAGCGAACACTGAAGCTTTCTTT. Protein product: CASSQPPPGQANTEAFF.

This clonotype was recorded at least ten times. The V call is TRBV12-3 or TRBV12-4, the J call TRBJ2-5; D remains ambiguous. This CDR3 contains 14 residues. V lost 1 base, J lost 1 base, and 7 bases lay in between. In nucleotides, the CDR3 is TGTGCCAGCAGTTTAGGACAACCCCAAGAGACCCAGTACTTC. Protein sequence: CASSLGQPQETQYF.

For the CDR3, the DNA is TGTGCCAGCAGCCTCACACCCTCTGGGGCCAACGTCCTGACTTTC. Translating gives CASSLTPSGANVLTF. This rearrangement joins TRBV7-2 to TRBJ2-6, with no clear D. The V and J ends lost 5 bases and 0 bases respectively, with 8 bases between them. The CDR3 consists of 15 residues. CDR1 and CDR2 (germline): SGHTA, FQGNSA.

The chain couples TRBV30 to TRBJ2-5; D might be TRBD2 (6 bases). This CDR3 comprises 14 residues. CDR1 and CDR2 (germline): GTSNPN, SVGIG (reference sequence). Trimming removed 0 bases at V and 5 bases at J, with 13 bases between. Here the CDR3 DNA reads TGTGCCTGGAGTGTAATGGGGGGTACGGAGACCCAGTACTTC. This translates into CAWSVMGGTETQYF.